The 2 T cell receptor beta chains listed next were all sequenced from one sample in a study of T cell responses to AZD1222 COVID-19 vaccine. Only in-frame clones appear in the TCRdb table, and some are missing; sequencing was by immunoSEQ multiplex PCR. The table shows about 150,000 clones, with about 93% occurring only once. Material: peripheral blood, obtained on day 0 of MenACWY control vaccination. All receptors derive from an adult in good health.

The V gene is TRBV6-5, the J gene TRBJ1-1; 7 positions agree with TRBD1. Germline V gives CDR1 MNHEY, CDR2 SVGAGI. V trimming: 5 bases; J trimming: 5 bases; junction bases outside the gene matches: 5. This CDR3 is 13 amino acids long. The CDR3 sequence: CASSNRDSTEAFF. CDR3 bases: TGTGCCAGCAGTAACCGGGACAGTACTGAAGCTTTCTTT.

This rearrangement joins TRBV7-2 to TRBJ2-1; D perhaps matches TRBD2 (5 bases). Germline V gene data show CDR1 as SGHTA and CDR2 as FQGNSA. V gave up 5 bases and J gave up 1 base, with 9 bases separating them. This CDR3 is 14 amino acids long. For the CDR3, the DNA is TGTGCCAGCAGCCCGGGGTTATCCTACAATGAGCAGTTCTTC. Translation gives CASSPGLSYNEQFF.